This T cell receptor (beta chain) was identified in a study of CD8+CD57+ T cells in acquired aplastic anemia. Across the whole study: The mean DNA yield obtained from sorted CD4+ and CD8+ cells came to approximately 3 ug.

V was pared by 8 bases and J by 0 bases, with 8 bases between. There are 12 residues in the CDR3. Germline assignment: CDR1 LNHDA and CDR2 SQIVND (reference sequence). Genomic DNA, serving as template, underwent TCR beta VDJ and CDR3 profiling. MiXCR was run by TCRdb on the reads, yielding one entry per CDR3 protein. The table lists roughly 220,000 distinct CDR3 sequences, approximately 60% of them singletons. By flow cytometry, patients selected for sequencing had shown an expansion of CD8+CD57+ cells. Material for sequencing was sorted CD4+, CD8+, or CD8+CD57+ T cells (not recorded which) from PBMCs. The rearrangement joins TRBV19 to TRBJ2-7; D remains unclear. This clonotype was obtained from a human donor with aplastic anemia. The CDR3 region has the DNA TGTGCCAGTTCGACTGGCTCCTACGAGCAGTACTTC. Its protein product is CASSTGSYEQYF.